This T cell receptor (beta chain) appears in the sequencing data of a study of read filtering for tumor transcriptome and immune sequencing. The CDR3 spans 13 residues. The V and J ends lost 7 bases and 7 bases, in that order; junction bases with no gene match: 7. The germline V gene has CDR1 SQVTM and CDR2 ANQGSEA. From 300 to 450 ng of RNA, a library with molecular barcoded alpha/delta and beta/gamma adaptors was made. TCRdb re-called the reads through MiXCR, storing one row per CDR3 protein. The sample lists around 140,000 distinct CDR3 sequences, less than 15% occurring once. This clonotype has at least ten counts.

V gene TRBV29-1 combines with J gene TRBJ2-7; 13 bases agree with TRBD2. The receptor was derived from a donor over 35 with multiple myeloma. The specimen was a population of CD138-negative cells sorted from bone marrow. CDR3 nucleotides: TGCAGCGCTTGGACTAGCGGGAGTGAAGAGCAGTACTTC. Translation: CSAWTSGSEEQYF.